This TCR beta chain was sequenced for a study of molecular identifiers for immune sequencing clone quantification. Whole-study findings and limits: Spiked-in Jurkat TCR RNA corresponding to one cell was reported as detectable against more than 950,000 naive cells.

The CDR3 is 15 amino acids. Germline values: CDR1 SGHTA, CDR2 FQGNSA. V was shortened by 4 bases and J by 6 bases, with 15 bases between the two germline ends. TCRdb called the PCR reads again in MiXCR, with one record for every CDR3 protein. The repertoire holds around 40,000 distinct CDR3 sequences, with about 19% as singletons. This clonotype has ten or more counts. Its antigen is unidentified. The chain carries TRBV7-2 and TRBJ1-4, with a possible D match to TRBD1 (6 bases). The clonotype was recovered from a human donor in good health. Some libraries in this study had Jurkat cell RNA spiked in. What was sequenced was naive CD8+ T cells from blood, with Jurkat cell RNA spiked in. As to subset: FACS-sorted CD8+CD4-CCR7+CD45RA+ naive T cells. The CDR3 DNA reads TGTGCCAGCAGCTCCATCGGGGGGGGCTATGAAAAACTGTTTTTT. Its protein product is CASSSIGGGYEKLFF.